The rows below give T cell receptor beta chains drawn from one sample of a study of T cells in Graves' hyperthyroidism and ophthalmopathy. TCRdb reprocessed the multiplex PCR reads with MiXCR, giving one entry per CDR3 protein. The sample has a few hundred thousand distinct CDR3 sequences, roughly 14% seen once. What was sequenced was blood. The receptors come from a woman aged 40 to 49 with Graves' hyperthyroidism that later progressed to Graves' ophthalmopathy. Both conserved end residues are part of each CDR3. A D gene is named only where the DNA matches it firmly. Some rows have no size entry. The others give once, few or many, or a class for an expanded clone.

cdr3_length	d_call	v_call	clone_size	j_call	cdr3_nt	cdr3_aa
12	.	TRBV19	many	TRBJ2-1	TGTGCCAGTAGTATAGTACAGGGACAGCAGTTCTTC	CASSIVQGQQFF
16	TRBD1	TRBV5-1	many	TRBJ2-3	TGCGCCAGCAGCTTGTGGGGACAGAAAAGCACAGATACGCAGTATTTT	CASSLWGQKSTDTQYF
16	.	TRBV5-6	.	TRBJ2-2	TGTGCCAGCAGCCCTCCGATAAGAAGGGACACCGGGGAGCTGTTTTTT	CASSPPIRRDTGELFF
13	.	TRBV19	many	TRBJ1-5	TGTGCCAGCAGCCTCGGGAGATATCAGCCCCAGCATTTT	CASSLGRYQPQHF
14	TRBD1	TRBV7-9	many	TRBJ1-4	TGTGCCAGCAGCGAACAGGGGGCTAATGAAAAACTGTTTTTT	CASSEQGANEKLFF
16	TRBD2	TRBV14	many	TRBJ2-7	TGTGCCAGCAGCCAGCGTTTTGGACTAGCGGGAGTTGAGCAGTACTTC	CASSQRFGLAGVEQYF
14	TRBD1	TRBV6-1	many	TRBJ1-2	TGTGCCAGCAGTAACAGGGGGACTAACTATGGCTACACCTTC	CASSNRGTNYGYTF
17	TRBD2	TRBV11-2	many	TRBJ2-1	TGTGCCAGCAGCCTCAGGGGACTAGCAGGGGGTTACAATGAGCAGTTCTTC	CASSLRGLAGGYNEQFF
17	.	TRBV6-5	many	TRBJ1-1	TGTGCCAGCAGTTACAGGCCATACAGGTTAATGAACACTGAAGCTTTCTTT	CASSYRPYRLMNTEAFF
17	TRBD2	TRBV7-9	many	TRBJ2-7	TGTGCCAGCAGCCACTTGGGGCGAGGGACTAGCTTCAACGAGCAGTACTTC	CASSHLGRGTSFNEQYF
13	.	TRBV11-3	.	TRBJ2-1	TGTGCCAGCGTACCTGGGAGCGACAATGAGCAGTTCTTC	CASVPGSDNEQFF
18	TRBD2	TRBV7-8	many	TRBJ2-1	TGTGCCAGCAGCTTACCCCTCCGGGGGGAGGGCCTTTTGAATGAGCAGTTCTTC	CASSLPLRGEGLLNEQFF
15	.	TRBV16	many	TRBJ2-7	TGTGCCAGCAGCCTGCCCGGGATACTCTCCTACGAGCAGTACTTC	CASSLPGILSYEQYF
13	.	TRBV28	many	TRBJ2-7	TGTGCCAGCGTGGGGACAAGGGTCTACGAGCAGTACTTC	CASVGTRVYEQYF
12	.	TRBV28	.	TRBJ2-2	TGTGCCAGCAGGAAAACAGGGGGGGAGCTGTTTTTT	CASRKTGGELFF
14	.	TRBV7-9	.	TRBJ1-5	TGTGCCAGCAGCCCCTGGAGGGATAACCAGCCCCAGCATTTT	CASSPWRDNQPQHF
14	TRBD1	TRBV2	.	TRBJ2-3	TGTGCCAGCAGCCCACCTCCCACAGGGGCCACGCAGTATTTT	CASSPPPTGATQYF
15	TRBD1	TRBV13	many	TRBJ2-1	TGTGCCAGCAGCTTAGGGGACAGGGGTTACAATGAGCAGTTCTTC	CASSLGDRGYNEQFF
16	.	TRBV5-8	many	TRBJ1-2	TGTGCCAGCAGCTTGGCCGTAAAGATTCCTCTCTATGGCTACACCTTC	CASSLAVKIPLYGYTF
15	.	TRBV7-2	many	TRBJ1-1	TGTGCCAGCAGCTCCAAACCGACACTCTACACTGAAGCTTTCTTT	CASSSKPTLYTEAFF
15	.	TRBV3-1	.	TRBJ2-7	TGTGCCAGCAGCCAAGTGGGGGGAGATTCCTGCGAGCAGTACTTC	CASSQVGGDSCEQYF
18	.	TRBV4-1	many	TRBJ2-1	TGCGCCAGCAGCCAAGTAGGGGGGGGACGGGAGTCTTGGAATGAGCAGTTCTTC	CASSQVGGGRESWNEQFF
16	TRBD2	TRBV7-2	many	TRBJ2-2	TGTGCCAGCAGCACCTGGGGACTAGTGAACACCGGGGAGCTGTTTTTT	CASSTWGLVNTGELFF
16	.	TRBV5-1	few	TRBJ2-2	TGCGCCAGCAGCTTGGTGACAGTCTATGGGACCGGGGAGCTGTTTTTT	CASSLVTVYGTGELFF
16	.	TRBV7-9	many	TRBJ2-7	TGTGCCAGCAGCCCCATCCCGCCCCAGGGGCCCTACGAGCAGTACTTC	CASSPIPPQGPYEQYF